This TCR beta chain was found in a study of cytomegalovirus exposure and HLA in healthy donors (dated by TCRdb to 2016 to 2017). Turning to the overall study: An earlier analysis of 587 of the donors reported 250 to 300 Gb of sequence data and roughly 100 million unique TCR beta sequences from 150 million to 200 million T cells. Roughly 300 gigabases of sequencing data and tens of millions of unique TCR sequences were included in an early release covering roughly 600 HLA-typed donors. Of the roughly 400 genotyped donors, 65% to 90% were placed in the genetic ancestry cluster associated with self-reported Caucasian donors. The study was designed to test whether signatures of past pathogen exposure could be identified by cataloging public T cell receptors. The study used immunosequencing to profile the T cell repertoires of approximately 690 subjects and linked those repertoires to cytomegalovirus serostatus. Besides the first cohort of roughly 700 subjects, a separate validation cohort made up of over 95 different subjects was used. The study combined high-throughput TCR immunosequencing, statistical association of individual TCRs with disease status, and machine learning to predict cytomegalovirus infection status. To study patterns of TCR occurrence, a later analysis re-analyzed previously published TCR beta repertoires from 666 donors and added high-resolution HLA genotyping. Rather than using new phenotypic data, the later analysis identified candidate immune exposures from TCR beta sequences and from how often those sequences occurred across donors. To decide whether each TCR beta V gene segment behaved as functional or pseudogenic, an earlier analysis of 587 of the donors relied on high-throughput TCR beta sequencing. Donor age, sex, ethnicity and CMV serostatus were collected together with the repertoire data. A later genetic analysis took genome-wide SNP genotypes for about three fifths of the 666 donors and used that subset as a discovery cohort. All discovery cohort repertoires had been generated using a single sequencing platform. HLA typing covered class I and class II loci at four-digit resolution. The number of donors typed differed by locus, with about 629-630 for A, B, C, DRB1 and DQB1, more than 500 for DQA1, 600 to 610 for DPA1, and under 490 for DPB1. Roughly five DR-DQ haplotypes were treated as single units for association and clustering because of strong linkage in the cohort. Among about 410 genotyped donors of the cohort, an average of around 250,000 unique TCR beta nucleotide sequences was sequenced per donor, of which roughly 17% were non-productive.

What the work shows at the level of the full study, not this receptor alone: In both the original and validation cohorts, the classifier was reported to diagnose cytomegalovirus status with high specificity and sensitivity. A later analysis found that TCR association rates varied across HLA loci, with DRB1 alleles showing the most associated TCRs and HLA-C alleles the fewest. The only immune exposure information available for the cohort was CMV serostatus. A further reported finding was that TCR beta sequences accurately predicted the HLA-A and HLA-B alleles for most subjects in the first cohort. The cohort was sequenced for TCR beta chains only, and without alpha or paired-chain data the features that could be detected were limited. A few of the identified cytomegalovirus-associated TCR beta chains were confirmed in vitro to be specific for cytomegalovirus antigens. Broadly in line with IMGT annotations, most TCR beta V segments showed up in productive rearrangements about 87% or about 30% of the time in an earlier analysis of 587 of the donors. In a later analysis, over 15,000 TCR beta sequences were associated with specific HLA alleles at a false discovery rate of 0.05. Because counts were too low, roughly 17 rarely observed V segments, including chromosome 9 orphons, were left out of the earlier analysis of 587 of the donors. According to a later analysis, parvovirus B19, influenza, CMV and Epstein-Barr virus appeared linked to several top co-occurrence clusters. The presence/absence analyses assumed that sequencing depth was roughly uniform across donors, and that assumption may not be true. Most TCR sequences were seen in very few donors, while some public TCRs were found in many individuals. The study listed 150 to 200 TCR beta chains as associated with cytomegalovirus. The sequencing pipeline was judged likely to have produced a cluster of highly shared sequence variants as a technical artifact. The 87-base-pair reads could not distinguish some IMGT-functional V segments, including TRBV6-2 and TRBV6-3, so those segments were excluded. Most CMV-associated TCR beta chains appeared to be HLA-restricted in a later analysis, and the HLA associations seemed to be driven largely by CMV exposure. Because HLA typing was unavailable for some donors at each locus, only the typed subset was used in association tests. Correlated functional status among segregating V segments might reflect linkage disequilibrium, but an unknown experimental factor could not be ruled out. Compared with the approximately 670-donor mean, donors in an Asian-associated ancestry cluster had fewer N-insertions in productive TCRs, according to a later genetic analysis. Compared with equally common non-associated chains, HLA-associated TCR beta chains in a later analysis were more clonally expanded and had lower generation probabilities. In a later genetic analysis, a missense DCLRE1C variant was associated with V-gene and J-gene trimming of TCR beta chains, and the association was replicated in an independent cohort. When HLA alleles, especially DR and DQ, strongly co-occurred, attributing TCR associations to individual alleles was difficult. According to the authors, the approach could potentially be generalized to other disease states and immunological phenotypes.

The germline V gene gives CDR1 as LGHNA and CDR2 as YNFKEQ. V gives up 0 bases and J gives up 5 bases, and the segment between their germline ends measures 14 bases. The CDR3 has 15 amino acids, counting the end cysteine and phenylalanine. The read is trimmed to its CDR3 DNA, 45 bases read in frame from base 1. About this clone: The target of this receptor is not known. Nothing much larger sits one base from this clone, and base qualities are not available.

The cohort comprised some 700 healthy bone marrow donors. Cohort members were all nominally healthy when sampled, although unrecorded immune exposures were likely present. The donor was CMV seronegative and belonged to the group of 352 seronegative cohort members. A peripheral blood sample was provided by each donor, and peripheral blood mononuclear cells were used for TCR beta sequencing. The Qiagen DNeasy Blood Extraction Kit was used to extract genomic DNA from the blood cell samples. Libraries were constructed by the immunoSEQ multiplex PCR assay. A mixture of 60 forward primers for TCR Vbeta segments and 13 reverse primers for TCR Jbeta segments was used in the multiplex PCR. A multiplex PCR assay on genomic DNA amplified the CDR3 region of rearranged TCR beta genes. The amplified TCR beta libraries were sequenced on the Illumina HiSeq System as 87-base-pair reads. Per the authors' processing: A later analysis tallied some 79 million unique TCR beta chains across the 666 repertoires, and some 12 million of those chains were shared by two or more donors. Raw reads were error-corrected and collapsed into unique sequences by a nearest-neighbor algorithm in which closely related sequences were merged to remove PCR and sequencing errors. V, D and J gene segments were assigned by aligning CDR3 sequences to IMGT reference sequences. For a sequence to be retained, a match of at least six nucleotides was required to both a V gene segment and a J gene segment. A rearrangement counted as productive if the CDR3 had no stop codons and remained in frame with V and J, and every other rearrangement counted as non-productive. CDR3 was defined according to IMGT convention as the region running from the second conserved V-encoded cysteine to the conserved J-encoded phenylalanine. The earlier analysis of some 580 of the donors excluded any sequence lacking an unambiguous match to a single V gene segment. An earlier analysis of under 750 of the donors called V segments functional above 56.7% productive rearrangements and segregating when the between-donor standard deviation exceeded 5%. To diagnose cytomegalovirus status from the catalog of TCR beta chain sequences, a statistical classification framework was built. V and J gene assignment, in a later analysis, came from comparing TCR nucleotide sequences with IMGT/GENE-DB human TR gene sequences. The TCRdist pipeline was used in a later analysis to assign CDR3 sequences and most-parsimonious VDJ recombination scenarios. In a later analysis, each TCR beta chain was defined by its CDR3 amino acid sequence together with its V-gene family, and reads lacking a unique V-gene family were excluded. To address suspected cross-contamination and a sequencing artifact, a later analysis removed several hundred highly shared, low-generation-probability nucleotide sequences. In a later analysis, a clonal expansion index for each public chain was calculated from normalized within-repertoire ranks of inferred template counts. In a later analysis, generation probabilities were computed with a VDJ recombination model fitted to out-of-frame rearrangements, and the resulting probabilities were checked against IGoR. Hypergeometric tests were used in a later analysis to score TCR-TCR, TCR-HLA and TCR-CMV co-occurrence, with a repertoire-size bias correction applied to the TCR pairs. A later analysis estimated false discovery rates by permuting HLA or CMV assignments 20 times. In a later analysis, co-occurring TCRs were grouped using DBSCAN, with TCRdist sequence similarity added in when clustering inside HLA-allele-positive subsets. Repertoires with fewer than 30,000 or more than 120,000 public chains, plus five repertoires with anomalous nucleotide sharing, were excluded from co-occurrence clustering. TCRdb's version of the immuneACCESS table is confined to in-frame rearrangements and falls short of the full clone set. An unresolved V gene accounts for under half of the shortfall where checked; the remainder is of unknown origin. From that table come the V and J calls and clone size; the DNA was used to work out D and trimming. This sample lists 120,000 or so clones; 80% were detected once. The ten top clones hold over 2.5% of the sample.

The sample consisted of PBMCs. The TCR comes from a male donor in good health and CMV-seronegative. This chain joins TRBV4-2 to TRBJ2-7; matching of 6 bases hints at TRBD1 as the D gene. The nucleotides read TGTGCCAGCAGCCAAGAATGGGCAGGGGAGAACGAGCAGTACTTC. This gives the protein CASSQEWAGENEQYF.